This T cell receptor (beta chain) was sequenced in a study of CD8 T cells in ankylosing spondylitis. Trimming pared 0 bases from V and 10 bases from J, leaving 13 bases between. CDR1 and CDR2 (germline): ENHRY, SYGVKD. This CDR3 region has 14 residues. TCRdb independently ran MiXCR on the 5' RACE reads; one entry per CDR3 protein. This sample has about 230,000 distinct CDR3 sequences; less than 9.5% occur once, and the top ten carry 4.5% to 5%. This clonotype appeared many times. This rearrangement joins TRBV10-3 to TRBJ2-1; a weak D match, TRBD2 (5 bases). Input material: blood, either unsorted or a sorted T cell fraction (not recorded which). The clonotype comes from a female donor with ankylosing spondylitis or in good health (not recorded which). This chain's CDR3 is CAISESASQVEQFF. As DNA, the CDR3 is TGTGCCATCAGTGAGTCAGCTAGCCAGGTAGAGCAGTTCTTC.